This section outlines one T cell receptor beta chain sequence together with its context. The antigen remains undetermined. PCR employed 60 Vbeta and 13 Jbeta primers. Method: immunoSEQ multiplex PCR; TCRdb's copy keeps in-frame clones and lacks some. The repertoire holds 100,000 to 130,000 clones, under 85% seen once, with 4% to 5% in the top ten. The CDR3 loop spans 14 amino acids. After removal of 6 bases from V and 3 bases from J, the junction contained 6 bases not matched to a gene. Germline assignment: CDR1 MDHEN and CDR2 SYDVKM. The data were obtained in a study of cytomegalovirus exposure and HLA in healthy donors. Study-wide results and caveats: For most TCR beta V segments, an earlier analysis put the productive rate at about 87% or about 30% of the time.

The chain uses TRBV28 and TRBJ2-7, with TRBD1 matching 9 bases. The sequence was collected from a male donor in good health and CMV-seronegative. The specimen sequenced was PBMCs. CDR3 sequence reads: CASSAGTGNYEQYF. CDR3 DNA sequence: TGTGCCAGCAGCGCCGGGACAGGGAACTACGAGCAGTACTTC.